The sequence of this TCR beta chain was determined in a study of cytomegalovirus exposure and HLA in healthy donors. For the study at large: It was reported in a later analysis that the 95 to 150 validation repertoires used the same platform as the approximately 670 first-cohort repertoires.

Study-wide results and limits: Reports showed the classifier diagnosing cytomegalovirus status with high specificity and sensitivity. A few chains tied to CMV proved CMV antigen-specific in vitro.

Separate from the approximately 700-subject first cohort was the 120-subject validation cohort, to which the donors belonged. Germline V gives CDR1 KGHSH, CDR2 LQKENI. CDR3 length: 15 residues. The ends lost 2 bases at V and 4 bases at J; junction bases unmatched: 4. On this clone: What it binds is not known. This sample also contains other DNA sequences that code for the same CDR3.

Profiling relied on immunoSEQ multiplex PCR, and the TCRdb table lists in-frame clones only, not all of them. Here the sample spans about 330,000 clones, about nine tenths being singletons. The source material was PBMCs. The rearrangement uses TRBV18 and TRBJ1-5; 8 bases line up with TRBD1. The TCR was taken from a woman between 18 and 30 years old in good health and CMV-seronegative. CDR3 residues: CASSPGTGGNQPQHF. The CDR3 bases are TGTGCCAGCTCACCAGGGACAGGCGGGAATCAGCCCCAGCATTTT.